This T cell receptor beta chain was sequenced during a study of response to subunit inactivated influenza vaccine. TCRdb independently ran MiXCR on the RT-PCR reads; one entry per CDR3 protein. The table shows hundreds of thousands of distinct CDR3 sequences, with approximately 14% occurring only once. A few counts support this clonotype. This CDR3 has 14 amino acids. Germline assignment: CDR1 LGHDT and CDR2 YNNKEL (reference sequence). Deletions cut 1 base from V and 5 bases from J, with 12 bases between. The source of this sequence is a man in his forties or fifties who received an inactivated influenza vaccine. The V call is TRBV3-1, the J call TRBJ2-7; tentatively, D is TRBD2 (7 bases). The sequencing here drew on PBMCs from blood, taken 11 to 12 days after vaccination. The CDR3 region is CASSQGGGLHEQYF. CDR3 sequence (DNA): TGTGCCAGCAGCCAAGGGGGGGGCCTCCACGAGCAGTACTTC.